These 30 T cell receptor beta chains originate from one sample sequenced in a study of cytomegalovirus exposure and HLA in healthy donors. Both 60 Vbeta primers and 13 Jbeta primers went into the PCR. The protocol was immunoSEQ multiplex PCR, while the TCRdb copy is restricted to in-frame clones and leaves out a portion. The sample includes about 160,000 clones, 65% to 85% of them seen just once. The sequenced material came from PBMCs. These receptors all come from a woman aged 18-29 years in good health and CMV-seronegative.

The chain uses TRBV5-4 and TRBJ1-1; maybe TRBD1 (6 bases). Germline lookup yields CDR1 SGHNT and CDR2 YYREEE (reference sequence). The CDR3 extends over 13 amino acids. The ends were cut back, 7 bases at V and 5 bases at J, with 15 bases in the middle. CDR3 residues: CASDRGGSTEAFF. In nucleotides, the CDR3 is TGTGCCAGCGACCGTGGGGGCTCGACTGAAGCTTTCTTT.

This chain uses TRBV5-5 with TRBJ1-2; D possibly corresponds to TRBD1 (5 bases). Trimming took 6 bases from V and 3 from J, leaving 15 bases between them. The V gene's germline CDR1 is SGHKS and CDR2 YYEKEE (reference sequence). The length of the CDR3 is 14 residues. This CDR3 reads CASTRTFWDYGYTF. The DNA for the CDR3 is TGTGCCAGCACCAGGACATTTTGGGACTATGGCTACACCTTC.

This clone was detected only a few times. The chain has TRBV27 and TRBJ2-3, with TRBD2 matching over 11 bases. The CDR3 consists of 16 residues. CDR1 MNHEY and CDR2 SMNVEV come from the germline V gene (reference sequence). Trimming removed 6 bases from V and 4 bases from J; junction bases left unmatched: 9. CDR3 amino acids: CASRGLAARVSDTQYF. The CDR3 DNA sequence: TGTGCCAGCAGGGGACTAGCGGCCCGGGTCTCAGATACGCAGTATTTT.

The rearrangement uses TRBV7-9 and TRBJ1-4, with D possibly being TRBD1 (5 bases). V dropped 2 bases and J dropped 6 bases, with 13 bases sitting between them. CDR1 SEHNR and CDR2 FQNEAQ come from the germline V gene (reference sequence). This CDR3 contains 15 residues. The CDR3 sequence is CASSLTQGIDEKLFF. The CDR3 DNA follows: TGTGCCAGCAGCTTAACCCAGGGAATTGATGAAAAACTGTTTTTT. The whole variable domain, filled in from reference TRBV7-9 and TRBJ1-4, reads DTGVSQNPRHKITKRGQNVTFRCDPISEHNRLYWYRQTLGQGPEFLTYFQNEAQLEKSRLLSDRFSAERPKGSFSTLEIQRTEQGDSAMYLCASSLTQGIDEKLFFGSGTQLSVL.

This chain connects TRBV19 to TRBJ2-7, with 7 bases that match TRBD1. Germline V lookup: CDR1 LNHDA, CDR2 SQIVND (reference sequence). The ends lost 5 bases at V and 2 bases at J; junction bases unmatched: 6. The CDR3 contains 14 residues. CDR3 protein: CASSSPGQTYEQYF. The CDR3 bases are TGTGCCAGTAGTTCTCCGGGACAGACCTACGAGCAGTACTTC.

The chain has TRBV5-5 and TRBJ2-7; 8 bases agree with TRBD1. Losses at the gene ends were 4 bases for V and 0 bases for J; bases not matched to a gene: 6. Germline values: CDR1 SGHKS, CDR2 YYEKEE (reference sequence). The CDR3 sequence is 15 residues long. Here the CDR3 reads CASSGDRRPSYEQYF. The CDR3 DNA sequence: TGTGCCAGCAGCGGGGACAGGAGGCCCTCCTACGAGCAGTACTTC.

The chain combines TRBV27 with TRBJ2-7; tentative D call: TRBD1 (5 bases). The CDR3 runs 16 residues. Per the germline V gene, CDR1 is MNHEY and CDR2 is SMNVEV (reference sequence). V was cut by 5 bases and J by 1 base, with 18 bases left in between. The CDR3 DNA follows: TGTGCCAGCAGTAGAGGATTGCCCAGGGATTCCTACGAGCAGTACTTC. This translates into CASSRGLPRDSYEQYF.

This clone has only one observation. The rearrangement joins TRBV4-1 to TRBJ2-6, with 8 bases that match TRBD1. Germline V gives CDR1 MGHRA, CDR2 YSYEKL. This CDR3 comprises 17 residues. V shed 6 bases, J shed 0 bases, and the junction held 7 bases outside the gene matches. CDR3 loop: CASRDREARSGANVLTF. As DNA, the CDR3 is TGCGCCAGCAGGGACAGGGAGGCCCGCTCTGGGGCCAACGTCCTGACTTTC.

The chain uses TRBV5-4 and TRBJ2-7; D is undetermined. In germline, CDR1 is SGHNT, CDR2 YYREEE (reference sequence). The CDR3 length is 12 residues. The V end lost 0 bases, the J end lost 6 bases, and 7 bases lay between the germline ends. The CDR3, as DNA: TGTGCCAGCAGCTTGGCAGGCCGCGAGCAGTACTTC. Translated: CASSLAGREQYF.

This clone was detected only a few times. The chain joins TRBV7-9 to TRBJ1-4, with 9 positions matching TRBD1. The V and J ends lost 4 bases and 7 bases, in that order; junction bases with no gene match: 7. The CDR3 totals 15 residues. Germline CDR1 and CDR2: SEHNR and FQNEAQ (reference sequence). The CDR3 region is CASSSGQGMAEKLFF. The CDR3 DNA is TGTGCCAGCAGCTCCGGACAGGGGATGGCTGAAAAACTGTTTTTT.

J is TRBJ1-1 and V is TRBV10-3; possible D gene TRBD1, 6 bases. The V and J ends lost 6 bases and 8 bases respectively, with 10 bases between them. This CDR3 has 11 residues. CDR1 is ENHRY, CDR2 SYGVKD, per germline. This CDR3 reads CAISPGQEAFF. CDR3 coding DNA: TGTGCCATCAGCCCAGGACAGGAAGCTTTCTTT.

The chain is built from TRBV6-1 and TRBJ1-1; D is ambiguous. V was cut by 2 bases and J by 3 bases, with 10 bases left in between. Germline V gene lookup returns CDR1 MNHNS and CDR2 SASEGT. The CDR3 runs 14 residues. The CDR3 DNA follows: TGTGCCAGCAGTGAACCTGACGGGTACACTGAAGCTTTCTTT. Residues: CASSEPDGYTEAFF.

This clone occurred a few times. The chain's CDR3 is CARSLGIPEREAYNEQFF. The CDR3 DNA follows: TGTGCCAGAAGCTTGGGTATTCCTGAGCGGGAAGCCTACAATGAGCAGTTCTTC. This chain links TRBV5-3 with TRBJ2-1; 7 bases line up with TRBD2. TRBV5-3 belongs to the ORF category, with a function that is uncertain. Losses at the gene ends were 0 bases for V and 2 bases for J; bases not matched to a gene: 11. The CDR3 runs 18 residues.

This chain connects TRBV5-8 to TRBJ1-1; no clear D. Germline CDR1 and CDR2: SGHTS and YDEGEE. CDR3 size: 13 residues. Deletions cut 0 bases from V and 1 base from J, with 4 bases between. The CDR3 DNA is TGTGCCAGCAGCTTGGACAGGAACACTGAAGCTTTCTTT. Its protein is CASSLDRNTEAFF.

The V gene is TRBV10-2, the J gene TRBJ2-5; 11 nucleotides agree with TRBD1. The J call is doubtful: the DNA matches TRBJ2-7 better. Germline values: CDR1 WSHSY, CDR2 SAAADI. This CDR3 spans 15 amino acids. The DNA of the CDR3 is TGCGCCAGCAGTGAGAGGGGACAGGGGGCCTACGAGCAGTACTTC. Residues: CASSERGQGAYEQYF.

The V gene is TRBV27, the J gene TRBJ2-5; 9 bases align to TRBD1. Losses at the gene ends were 8 bases for V and 2 bases for J; bases not matched to a gene: 12. CDR1 is MNHEY and CDR2 is SMNVEV in the germline V gene (reference sequence). CDR3 length: 16 residues. The CDR3 DNA reads TGTGCCAGCCACTACCTACAGGGGGCAAGGCAAGAGACCCAGTACTTC. Protein product: CASHYLQGARQETQYF.

The rearrangement links TRBV29-1 to TRBJ1-2; D may be TRBD1 (6 bases). The V and J ends lost 7 bases and 8 bases respectively, with 20 bases between them. Germline CDR1 is SQVTM and CDR2 is ANQGSEA. This CDR3 contains 13 residues. DNA of the CDR3: TGCAGCGCCAACCGAGACTCAGGGGTCGGCTACACCTTC. It translates to CSANRDSGVGYTF.

The rearrangement links TRBV6-5 to TRBJ2-1; D is perhaps TRBD1 (5 bases). The V end lost 6 bases, the J end lost 4 bases, and 16 bases lay between the germline ends. Germline V gene sequence: CDR1 MNHEY, CDR2 SVGAGI. This CDR3 region has 15 residues. The CDR3 DNA reads TGTGCCAGCAGCCGAGAAGGGGCGAAATACAATGAGCAGTTCTTC. Residues: CASSREGAKYNEQFF.

The chain carries TRBV4-2 and TRBJ1-1; the D is unclear. Trimming stripped 3 bases from V and 6 bases from J, with 17 bases between. Germline CDR1 is LGHNA and CDR2 is YNFKEQ. This CDR3 comprises 15 residues. CDR3: CASSHGDNVIAEAFF. In nucleotides, the CDR3 is TGTGCCAGCAGCCATGGTGACAATGTTATCGCTGAAGCTTTCTTT.

The chain carries TRBV6-5 and TRBJ2-3; tentative D call: TRBD1 (5 bases). The CDR3 runs 14 residues. Trimming pared 5 bases from V and 2 bases from J, leaving 11 bases between. From germline, CDR1 is MNHEY and CDR2 SVGAGI. CDR3 residues: CASSGTGHTDTQYF. The CDR3 region has the DNA TGTGCCAGCAGTGGAACAGGTCACACAGATACGCAGTATTTT.

The V gene is TRBV5-6, the J gene TRBJ1-3; D call uncertain. This CDR3 has 13 residues. Trimming took 5 bases from V and 4 from J, leaving 10 bases between them. CDR1 is SGHDT, CDR2 YYEEEE, per germline. CDR3 sequence: CASSSQAGNTIYF. CDR3 in DNA: TGTGCCAGCAGTTCCCAAGCCGGAAACACCATATATTTT.

The chain links TRBV9 to TRBJ2-3, with TRBD2 matching over 11 bases. This CDR3 is built from 15 residues. The trim removed 2 bases at V and 1 base at J, leaving 0 bases unmatched. CDR1 is SGDLS, CDR2 YYNGEE, per germline. DNA for the CDR3: TGTGCCAGCAGCGTTAGCGGGGGGGGCACAGATACGCAGTATTTT. The encoded protein is CASSVSGGGTDTQYF. Filled out from reference TRBV9 and TRBJ2-3, the complete variable domain reads DSGVTQTPKHLITATGQRVTLRCSPRSGDLSVYWYQQSLDQGLQFLIQYYNGEERAKGNILERFSAQQFPDLHSELNLSSLELGDSALYFCASSVSGGGTDTQYFGPGTRLTVL.

The chain combines TRBV7-2 with TRBJ1-2; no clear D gene. The germline CDR1 and CDR2 sequences are SGHTA and FQGNSA. The CDR3 has 11 amino acids. Deletions cut 3 bases from V and 7 bases from J, with 6 bases between. This chain's CDR3 is CASSLVVGYTF. The DNA of the CDR3 is TGTGCCAGCAGCTTGGTAGTTGGCTACACCTTC.

The chain uses TRBV5-1 and TRBJ2-6, with D perhaps matching TRBD2 (6 bases). The CDR3 covers 17 residues. V was shortened by 4 bases and J by 0 bases, with 14 bases between the two germline ends. Germline assignment: CDR1 SGHRS and CDR2 YFSETQ. The CDR3 coding sequence is TGCGCCAGCAGCGTGGCAGGACTAAGCTCTGGGGCCAACGTCCTGACTTTC. It is translated as CASSVAGLSSGANVLTF.

This clone was observed a few times. The rearrangement uses TRBV21-1 and TRBJ2-3; the D call in the table, TRBD1, was not verified against the DNA. TRBV21-1 is marked as a pseudogene. The CDR3 covers 17 residues. This CDR3 reads CASSKAGQGANTDTQYF. The DNA for the CDR3 is TGTGCCAGCAGCAAAGCGGGACAGGGGGCGAACACAGATACGCAGTATTTT.

This clone was counted a few times. The V call is TRBV29-1, the J call TRBJ1-2, with D unresolved. Trimming shortened V by 4 bases and J by 7 bases, and 16 bases separated the two germline ends. The germline V gene has CDR1 SQVTM and CDR2 ANQGSEA. CDR3 size: 13 residues. The CDR3 DNA is TGCAGCGTTGCATCAGCGGCCCTGCGTGGCTACACCTTC. Protein product: CSVASAALRGYTF.

The CDR3 nucleotides are TGCGCCAGCAGCTTGGCGGCGGTCCTGGGAAACACCATATATTTT. Translating it yields CASSLAAVLGNTIYF. The chain links TRBV5-1 to TRBJ1-3; unclear D gene. Trimming shortened V by 0 bases and J by 4 bases, and 11 bases separated the two germline ends. The CDR3 runs 15 residues. Germline loops: CDR1 SGHRS, CDR2 YFSETQ.

The chain employs TRBV6-1 and TRBJ1-2; D is perhaps TRBD1 (6 bases). Germline CDR1 is MNHNS and CDR2 is SASEGT. V was trimmed by 4 bases and J by 4 bases, leaving 19 bases between them. The CDR3 covers 16 residues. The CDR3 bases are TGTGCCAGCAGTGGTAGAACAGGAGAAGGGGGCTATGGCTACACCTTC. Translating it yields CASSGRTGEGGYGYTF.

This clone was detected only once. V is TRBV15 and J is TRBJ1-1; a possible D gene is TRBD1 (5 bases). Deletions cut 2 bases from V and 4 bases from J, with 11 bases between. This CDR3 is 14 amino acids long. Germline CDR1 is LNHNV and CDR2 is YYDKDF (reference sequence). CDR3: CATSRRGGGTEAFF. As DNA, the CDR3 is TGTGCCACCAGCAGAAGGGGTGGTGGCACTGAAGCTTTCTTT.

This rearrangement joins TRBV5-6 to TRBJ1-6, with D unclear. V lost 2 bases, J lost 9 bases, and 6 bases lay in between. CDR1 is SGHDT and CDR2 is YYEEEE in the germline V gene. This CDR3 has 12 residues. The CDR3 bases are TGTGCCAGCAGCTTTATGTCTTCACCCCTCCACTTT. Encoded protein: CASSFMSSPLHF.